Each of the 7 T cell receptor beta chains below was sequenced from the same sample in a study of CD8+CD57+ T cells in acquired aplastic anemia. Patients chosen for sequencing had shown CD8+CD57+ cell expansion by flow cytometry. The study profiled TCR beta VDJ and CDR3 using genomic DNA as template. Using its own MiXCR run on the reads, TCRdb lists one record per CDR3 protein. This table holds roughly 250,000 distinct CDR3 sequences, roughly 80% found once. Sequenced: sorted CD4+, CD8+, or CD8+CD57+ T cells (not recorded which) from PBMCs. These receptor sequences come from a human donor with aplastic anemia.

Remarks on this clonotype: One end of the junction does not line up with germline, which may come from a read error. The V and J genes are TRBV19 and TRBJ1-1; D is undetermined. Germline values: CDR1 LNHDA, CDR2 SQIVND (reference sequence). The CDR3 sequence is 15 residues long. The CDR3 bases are TGTGCCAGCAGCTTAGCTATCACAGCGTACACTGAAGCGTTCTTC. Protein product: CASSLAITAYTEAFF.

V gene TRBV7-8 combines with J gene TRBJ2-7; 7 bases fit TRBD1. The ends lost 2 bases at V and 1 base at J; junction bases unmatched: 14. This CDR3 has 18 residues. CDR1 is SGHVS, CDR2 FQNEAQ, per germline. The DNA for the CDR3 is TGTGCCAGCAGCTTACAGGGAGACGGGACAGCCCTTTCCTACGAGCAGTACGTC. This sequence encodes CASSLQGDGTALSYEQYV.

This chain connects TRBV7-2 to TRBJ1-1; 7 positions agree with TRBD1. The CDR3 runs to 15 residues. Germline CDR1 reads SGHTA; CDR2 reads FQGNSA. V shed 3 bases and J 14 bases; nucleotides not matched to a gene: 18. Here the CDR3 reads CASSLGQNYGNTFFF. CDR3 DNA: TGTGCCAGCAGCTTGGGACAGAACTATGGCAACACCTTCTTCTTT.

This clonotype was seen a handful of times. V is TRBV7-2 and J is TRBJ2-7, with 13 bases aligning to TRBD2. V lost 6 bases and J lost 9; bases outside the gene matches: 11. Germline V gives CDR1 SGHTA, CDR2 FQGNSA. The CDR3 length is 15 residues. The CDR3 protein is CASSPLAGGLDTQYV. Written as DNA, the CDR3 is TGTGCCAGCAGTCCACTAGCGGGGGGGCTGGATACGCAGTACGTC.

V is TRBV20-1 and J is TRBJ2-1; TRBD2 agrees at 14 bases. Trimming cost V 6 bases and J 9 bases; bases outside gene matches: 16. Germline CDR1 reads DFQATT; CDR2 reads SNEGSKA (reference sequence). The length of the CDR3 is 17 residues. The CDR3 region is CSAGKTGTSGGGGEQFF. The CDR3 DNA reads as TGCAGTGCGGGGAAGACCGGGACTAGCGGGGGAGGGGGTGAGCAGTTCTTC.

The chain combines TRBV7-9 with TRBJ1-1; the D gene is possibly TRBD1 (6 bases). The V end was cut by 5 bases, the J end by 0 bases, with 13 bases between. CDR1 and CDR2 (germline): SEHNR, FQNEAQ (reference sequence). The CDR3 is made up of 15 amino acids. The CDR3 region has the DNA TGTGCCAGCAGCCCGGAACAGGGCATGAACACTGAAGCTTTCTTT. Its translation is CASSPEQGMNTEAFF.

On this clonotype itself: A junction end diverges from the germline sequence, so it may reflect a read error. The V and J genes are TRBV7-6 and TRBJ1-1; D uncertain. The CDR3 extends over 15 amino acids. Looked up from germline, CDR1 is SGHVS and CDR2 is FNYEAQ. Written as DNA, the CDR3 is TGTGCCAGCAGCTTAGCCGGCGGAGCGCAAGATGAACCTTTCTTT. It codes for CASSLAGGAQDEPFF.